These 15 T cell receptor beta chains came from one sample sequenced in a study of cytomegalovirus exposure and HLA in healthy donors (TCRdb year 2017). Library creation used the immunoSEQ multiplex PCR assay. For the multiplex PCR, a mixture combining 60 forward primers for TCR Vbeta segments and 13 reverse primers for TCR Jbeta segments was used. TCRdb carries this immuneACCESS record with in-frame sequences only. Its versions omit some clonotypes, under half of them owing to an unresolved V gene in the studies checked, with the rest unexplained. The sample has around 150,000 clones on record, around 79% of them singletons. The ten largest clones take up more than 1.2% of the sample. Material for sequencing was PBMCs. These TCRs come from a man aged 18 to 29 in good health and CMV-seronegative.

V and J are TRBV18 and TRBJ2-7; 10 bases match TRBD2. Germline-derived CDR1 and CDR2 are KGHSH and LQKENI. V trimming: 6 bases; J trimming: 5 bases; junction bases outside the gene matches: 13. This CDR3 is built from 16 residues. The CDR3 nucleotides are TGTGCCAGCTCCCCGACGGGGAGCGGGAGGGCAGACGAGCAGTACTTC. Its protein is CASSPTGSGRADEQYF.

V is TRBV4-1 and J is TRBJ2-7, with D possibly matching TRBD1 (6 bases). V lost 3 bases and J lost 4, with 16 bases in between. The germline V gene encodes CDR1 MGHRA and CDR2 YSYEKL. This CDR3 spans 15 amino acids. In DNA, the CDR3 is TGCGCCAGCAGCCAGCCGAGCAGGGGAAAATACGAGCAGTACTTC. Amino acid sequence: CASSQPSRGKYEQYF.

This sequence joins TRBV9 and TRBJ2-7, with TRBD2 matching over 11 bases. Unmatched junction bases numbered 11, after V lost 3 bases and J lost 6 bases. CDR1 is SGDLS, CDR2 YYNGEE, per germline. The CDR3 has 16 residues. This chain's CDR3 is CASSGGGTSGSFEQYF. The CDR3 DNA follows: TGTGCCAGCAGCGGGGGGGGCACTAGCGGGAGTTTCGAGCAGTACTTC.

The gene calls are TRBV27 and TRBJ2-1; 11 nucleotides match TRBD2. CDR1 is MNHEY, CDR2 SMNVEV, per germline (reference sequence). J was trimmed by 12 bases and V by 7 bases; bases with no gene match: 11. CDR3 length equals 14 residues. The CDR3 DNA is TGTGCCAGCAAACGACTAGCGGGGCCCTTAGGGCAGTTCTTC. It codes for CASKRLAGPLGQFF.

The chain's CDR3 is CASSPSRGDRVREQYF. The CDR3 nucleotides are TGTGCCAGTAGTCCCTCGAGGGGGGACAGGGTGCGTGAGCAGTACTTC. The chain uses TRBV19 and TRBJ2-7, with 9 bases identical to TRBD1. V lost 5 bases and J lost 7; bases outside the gene matches: 15. The germline CDR1 and CDR2 sequences are LNHDA and SQIVND (reference sequence). This CDR3 contains 16 residues.

The V and J genes are TRBV28 and TRBJ2-3; weak D call: TRBD2 (5 bases). V was shortened by 5 bases and J by 7 bases, with 16 bases between the two germline ends. The CDR3 covers 14 residues. The germline CDR1 and CDR2 sequences are MDHEN and SYDVKM. CDR3 nucleotide sequence: TGTGCCAGCAGTCTTGCGGGTAGCCTTTATACGCAGTATTTT. It codes for CASSLAGSLYTQYF.

The CDR3: CASSRTLTGELFF. CDR3 DNA: TGTGCCAGCAGTAGGACACTAACCGGGGAGCTGTTTTTT. The chain has TRBV6-5 and TRBJ2-2; a possible D gene is TRBD1 (5 bases). Trimming took off 5 bases at V and 5 bases at J, with 9 bases between the two ends. CDR3 length: 13 residues. The germline gives CDR1 MNHEY, CDR2 SVGAGI.

V usage is TRBV9 and J usage is TRBJ2-3; a weak D match, TRBD1 (5 bases). Per germline, CDR1 SGDLS and CDR2 YYNGEE. The CDR3 spans 16 residues. Trimming pared 3 bases from V and 6 bases from J, leaving 20 bases between. The CDR3 here is CASSALDGRVGDTQYF. The DNA of the CDR3 is TGTGCCAGCAGCGCCCTCGACGGCAGGGTGGGGGATACGCAGTATTTT.

The genes are TRBV5-5 and TRBJ2-5, with 8 bases lining up with TRBD1. V was clipped by 0 bases and J by 5 bases; unmatched bases: 0. The germline gives CDR1 SGHKS, CDR2 YYEKEE (reference sequence). This CDR3 has 13 residues. CDR3 loop: CASSLDRGETQYF. The CDR3, as DNA: TGTGCCAGCAGCTTGGACAGGGGGGAGACCCAGTACTTC. Complete variable domain (other parts from reference TRBV5-5 and TRBJ2-5): DAGVTQSPTHLIKTRGQQVTLRCSPISGHKSVSWYQQVLGQGPQFIFQYYEKEERGRGNFPDRFSARQFPNYSSELNVNALLLGDSALYLCASSLDRGETQYFGPGTRLLVL.

V is TRBV5-6 and J is TRBJ1-1; 12 bases are shared with TRBD1. CDR1 and CDR2 from the germline V gene are SGHDT and YYEEEE. The CDR3 is 15 residues long. After removal of 3 bases from V and 2 bases from J, the junction contained 2 bases not matched to a gene. CDR3 bases: TGTGCCAGCAGCTGGGACAGGGGGCACAACACTGAAGCTTTCTTT. It encodes CASSWDRGHNTEAFF.

This clone has just a few counts. This chain joins TRBV12-1 and TRBJ2-7; the table gives TRBD2 as D, unverified against the DNA. TRBV12-1 corresponds to a pseudogene. This CDR3 is 11 amino acids long. This chain's CDR3 is CASSFIGVSGF. CDR3 DNA sequence: TGTGCCAGCAGCTTCATCGGGGTGTCAGGCTTC.

This clone has a handful of counts. The sample carries other DNA sequences with the same CDR3. This chain joins TRBV9 and TRBJ2-3; 7 nucleotides agree with TRBD2. CDR3 length: 14 amino acids. In germline, CDR1 is SGDLS, CDR2 YYNGEE. The V and J ends lost 3 bases and 6 bases, in that order; junction bases with no gene match: 7. The DNA of the CDR3 is TGTGCCAGCAGCGCCTCCGGGAGGTTGGATACGCAGTATTTT. Protein sequence: CASSASGRLDTQYF.

The chain has TRBV18 and TRBJ1-2, with 7 bases identical to TRBD1. With V trimmed by 2 bases and J by 7 bases, 1 base remained unmatched. The CDR3 has 12 residues. CDR1 is KGHSH and CDR2 is LQKENI in the germline V gene. CDR3 nucleotides: TGTGCCAGCTCACCAGGACAGGCTGGCTACACCTTC. Translation: CASSPGQAGYTF.

This chain connects TRBV27 to TRBJ1-2; a possible D gene is TRBD1 (6 bases). The CDR3 sequence is 18 residues long. The germline V gene encodes CDR1 MNHEY and CDR2 SMNVEV (reference sequence). Trimming cost V 0 bases and J 2 bases, with 19 bases left between them. CDR3: CASSLSMVPTGPNYGYTF. In DNA, the CDR3 is TGTGCCAGCAGTTTATCGATGGTTCCGACAGGTCCCAACTATGGCTACACCTTC.

Concerning this clone: The same CDR3 arises from other DNA sequences in this sample as well. V is TRBV4-1 and J is TRBJ2-3, with TRBD2 identical over 11 bases. CDR1 is MGHRA, CDR2 YSYEKL, per germline. The CDR3 has 18 amino acids. Trimming at V came to 1 base and at J to 6 bases, leaving 12 bases not matched to a gene. The CDR3 protein is CASSQGGLAGGPLDTQYF. CDR3 DNA: TGCGCCAGCAGCCAAGGGGGGTTAGCGGGAGGGCCTCTCGATACGCAGTATTTT.